This T cell receptor (beta chain) is from a study of blood T cell repertoires in COVID-19. Across the whole study: Specimens from acute and convalescent COVID-19 originated in the United States, Italy and Spain. T cells, B-cell-depleted T cells, or PBMCs supplied cDNA or gDNA.

Per the original data handling: Reference gene primer amplification in the assay estimated nucleated cell counts. The repertoire was sequenced with immunoSEQ multiplex PCR; TCRdb's copy has only in-frame clones and lacks some. Clonal size and the V and J genes are those of that table, whereas D and trimming came from the DNA. The sample holds a few hundred thousand clones; more than 65% are singletons and the top ten take less than 4%. V dropped 3 bases and J dropped 3; count of bases not matched to a gene: 1. The CDR3 extends over 14 amino acids. Germline V gene data show CDR1 as SQVTM and CDR2 as ANQGSEA.

The chain couples TRBV29-1 to TRBJ2-7, with 14 bases identical to TRBD2. This clonotype was obtained from a woman aged 18-30 years with acute or convalescent COVID-19. The source material was peripheral blood. Here the CDR3 reads CSVDGLAGGYEQYF. CDR3 DNA: TGCAGCGTTGACGGACTAGCGGGAGGCTACGAGCAGTACTTC.